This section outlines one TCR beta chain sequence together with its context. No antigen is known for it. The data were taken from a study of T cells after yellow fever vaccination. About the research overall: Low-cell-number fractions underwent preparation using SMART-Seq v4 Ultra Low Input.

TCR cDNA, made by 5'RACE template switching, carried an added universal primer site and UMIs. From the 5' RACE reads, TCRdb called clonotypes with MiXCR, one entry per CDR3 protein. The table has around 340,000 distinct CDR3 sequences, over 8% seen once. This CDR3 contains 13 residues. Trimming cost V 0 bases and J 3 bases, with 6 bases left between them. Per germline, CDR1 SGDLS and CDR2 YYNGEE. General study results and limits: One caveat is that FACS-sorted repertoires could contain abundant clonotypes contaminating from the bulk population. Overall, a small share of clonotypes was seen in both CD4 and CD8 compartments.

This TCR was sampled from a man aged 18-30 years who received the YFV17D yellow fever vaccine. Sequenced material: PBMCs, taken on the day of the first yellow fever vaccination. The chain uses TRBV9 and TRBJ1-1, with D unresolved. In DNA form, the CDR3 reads TGTGCCAGCAGCGTAGATGCCTACACTGAAGCTTTCTTT. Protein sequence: CASSVDAYTEAFF.